The 3 T cell receptor beta chains reported below all come from one sample, sequenced in a study of T-cell memory formation after mild COVID-19. TCRdb reprocessed the 5' RACE reads with MiXCR, giving one entry per CDR3 protein. The sample records around 470,000 distinct CDR3 sequences, 15% to 20% being singletons. The specimen was PBMCs or a T cell subset sorted from them (not recorded which). These receptors were taken from an adult woman who had mild COVID-19 (a few samples of this study predate the infection). Cell type and time point are not known.

This clonotype has just a few counts. The rearrangement joins TRBV7-9 to TRBJ2-3; perhaps TRBD2 as D (5 bases). Germline values: CDR1 SEHNR, CDR2 FQNEAQ (reference sequence). V lost 2 bases to trimming and J lost 8 bases, with 14 bases between them. CDR3 size: 14 residues. Here the CDR3 DNA reads TGTGCCAGCAGCTTAAGTGTCTCCCGGGGTACGCAGTATTTT. Encoded protein: CASSLSVSRGTQYF.

This clonotype was detected once. V gene TRBV7-9 combines with J gene TRBJ2-3, with a weak D call TRBD2 (6 bases). Looked up from germline, CDR1 is SEHNR and CDR2 is FQNEAQ (reference sequence). The CDR3 loop spans 12 amino acids. Trimming left V 5 bases short and J 12 bases short, with 15 bases between. The CDR3 sequence is CASSAETSTQYF. The CDR3 DNA reads as TGTGCCAGCAGCGCCGAGACTAGTACACAGTATTTT.

This chain joins TRBV24-1 and TRBJ2-5; D gene uncertain. Germline V gene lookup returns CDR1 KGHDR and CDR2 SFDVKD. Trimming took off 2 bases at V and 5 bases at J, with 17 bases between the two ends. This CDR3 is built from 16 residues. The CDR3 here is CATSDSPSYGMETQYF. The CDR3 coding sequence is TGTGCCACCAGTGATTCCCCCTCCTATGGGATGGAGACCCAGTACTTC.